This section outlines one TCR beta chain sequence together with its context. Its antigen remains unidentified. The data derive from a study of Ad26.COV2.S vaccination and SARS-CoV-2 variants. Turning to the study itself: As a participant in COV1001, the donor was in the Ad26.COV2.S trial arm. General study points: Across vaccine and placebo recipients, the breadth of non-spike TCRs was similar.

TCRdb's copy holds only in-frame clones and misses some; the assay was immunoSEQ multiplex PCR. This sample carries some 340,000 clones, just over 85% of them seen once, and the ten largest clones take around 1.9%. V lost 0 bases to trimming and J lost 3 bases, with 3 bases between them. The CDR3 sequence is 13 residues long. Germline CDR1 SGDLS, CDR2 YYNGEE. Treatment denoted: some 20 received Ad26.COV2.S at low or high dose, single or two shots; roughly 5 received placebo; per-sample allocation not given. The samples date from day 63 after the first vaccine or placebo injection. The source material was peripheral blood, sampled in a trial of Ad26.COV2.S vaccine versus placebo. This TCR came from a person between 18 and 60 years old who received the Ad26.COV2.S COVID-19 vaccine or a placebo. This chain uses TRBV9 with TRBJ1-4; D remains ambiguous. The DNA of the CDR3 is TGTGCCAGCAGCGTAGGTCCTAATGAAAAACTGTTTTTT. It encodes CASSVGPNEKLFF.